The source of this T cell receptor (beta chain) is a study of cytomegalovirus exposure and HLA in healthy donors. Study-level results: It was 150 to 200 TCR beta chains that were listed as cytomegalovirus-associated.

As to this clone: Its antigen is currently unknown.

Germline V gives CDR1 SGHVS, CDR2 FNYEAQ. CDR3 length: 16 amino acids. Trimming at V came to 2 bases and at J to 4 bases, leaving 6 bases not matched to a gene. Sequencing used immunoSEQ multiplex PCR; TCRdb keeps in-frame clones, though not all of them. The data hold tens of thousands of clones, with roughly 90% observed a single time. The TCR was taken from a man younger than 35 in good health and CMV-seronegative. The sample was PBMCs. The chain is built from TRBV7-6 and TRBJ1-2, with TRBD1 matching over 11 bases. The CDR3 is CASSLHGTGGSYGYTF. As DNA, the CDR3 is TGTGCCAGCAGCTTACACGGGACAGGGGGTTCCTATGGCTACACCTTC.